This T cell receptor beta chain was retrieved from a study of blood T cell repertoires in COVID-19. Study at large: Acute and convalescent COVID-19 samples came from the United States, Italy and Spain. PBMCs, B-cell-depleted T cells, or T cells provided the cDNA or gDNA that made up the material.

The authors' processing: Reference gene primer amplification yielded estimated nucleated cell counts. Measured with immunoSEQ multiplex PCR; TCRdb has only the in-frame clones, and not every one. Clone size and V and J calls were adopted from that table, with D and trimming inferred from the DNA. The data show over 85,000 clones, under 85% seen once. The sample was peripheral blood. The sequence came from a human donor in a cohort sampled during active COVID-19.

The CDR3 is CASNDLLQGAVMNTEAFF. The CDR3 DNA sequence: TGTGCCAGCAATGACTTGCTACAGGGGGCGGTTATGAACACTGAAGCTTTCTTT. The genes are TRBV7-2 and TRBJ1-1, with 9 nucleotides matching TRBD1. Germline V gives CDR1 SGHTA, CDR2 FQGNSA. This CDR3 comprises 18 residues. Trimming cost V 7 bases and J 0 bases; bases outside gene matches: 15.